This entry concerns a single T cell receptor (beta chain). The antigen it binds to is not known. Base qualities were left out, and no much larger clone turns up one base away. CDR1 MNHNY and CDR2 SVGAGI are derived from the germline V gene (reference sequence). From cysteine to phenylalanine, the CDR3 is 15 amino acids long. This entry keeps only the CDR3 DNA: 45 bases, framed from base 1. V loses 5 bases of germline sequence and J loses 3 bases, and the interval between the two ends is 14 bases. Healthy controls were some 35 blood donors whose buffy coats came from the Finnish Red Cross blood service. All TCR-sequenced material derived from peripheral blood: patient blood samples and healthy donor buffy coats. Ficoll-Hypaque gradient centrifugation was used to isolate peripheral blood mononuclear cells. Magnetic purification was used to isolate CD4+ cells from the buffy coats of the healthy controls. The Gentra Puregene Cell and Tissue kit was used to extract genomic DNA, and a Qubit 2.0 fluorometer was used to measure the amount of genomic DNA.

The immunoSEQ assay at survey resolution was applied to genomic DNA for sequencing of TCRbeta rearrangements. The paper's data handling went like this. In the TCR sequencing data, the lowest productive clonotype frequency that could be detected was 2.59 x 10-5. Analyses included only productive TCRbeta rearrangements, meaning complete and in-frame sequences. Clonality for each sample was calculated as Simpson clonality in the immunoSEQ Analyzer version 3.0. Clones were binned by frequency as very rare, small, medium, large (1-20%) or hyperexpanded (>20%). Generation probabilities were estimated with OLGA 1.2.3, V-gene circos plots were made with VDJtools, specificities were looked up in VDJdb, and CDR3 motifs were identified with GLIPH. Here the immuneACCESS table is served through TCRdb, limited to in-frame sequences with V and J called. Missing clones are a known gap in these copies; in checked studies unresolved V genes cover under half, and the rest lacks a known reason. The DNA was the basis for D and trimming; V, J and clone size are from that table. Recorded for this sample are fewer than 40,000 clones; under 85% of them occurred a single time. The ten biggest clones cover approximately 2.5% of the sample.

The entry originates in a study of STAT5B mutations in CD4+ large granular lymphocyte leukemia (dated by TCRdb to between 2021 and 2022). At the level of the whole study: Among healthy controls, the CDR3 'QG' motif was associated with a particular HLA allele. TCRbeta repertoires of CD4+ T-cell large granular lymphocyte leukemia patients were compared with those of healthy blood donors. The purity of purified fractions was confirmed by flow cytometry on FACSCanto II or FACSVerse to exceed 95% among lymphocytes.

What the study reported, not specific to this receptor: The data were not HLA-matched, and the higher clonality in CD4+ T-LGLL than in CD8+ T-LGLL could be due to the relatively small sample size. Enrichment of TRBV06-family usage was observed among the top patient clones (8/27) relative to healthy controls (2/35). CD4-sorted patient repertoires appeared more clonal than healthy CD4+ repertoires, and this difference persisted after removing the putative leukemic clones. Main leukemic clonotypes were private to each patient, although roughly 25% appeared at low frequency in other patients' non-leukemic repertoires.

The chain links TRBV6-6 with TRBJ1-5; TRBD1 is a weak D gene call, 6 bases matching. The receptor's source is a human donor in good health. Sequenced: CD4+ T cells from blood buffy coats. In nucleotides, the sequence is TGTGCCAGCAGTCAGGGGCTCCCTGCCAATCAGCCCCAGCATTTT. Translated, this is CASSQGLPANQPQHF.